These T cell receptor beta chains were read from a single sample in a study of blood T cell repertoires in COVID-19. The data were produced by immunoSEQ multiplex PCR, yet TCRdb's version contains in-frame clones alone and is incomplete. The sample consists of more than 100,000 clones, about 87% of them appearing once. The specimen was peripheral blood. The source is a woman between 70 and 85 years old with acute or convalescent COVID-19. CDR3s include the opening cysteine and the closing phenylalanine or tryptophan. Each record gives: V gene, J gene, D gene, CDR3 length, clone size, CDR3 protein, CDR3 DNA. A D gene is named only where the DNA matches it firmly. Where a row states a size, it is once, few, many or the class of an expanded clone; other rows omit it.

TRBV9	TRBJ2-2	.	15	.	CASRGRDPYTGELFF	TGTGCCTCCAGGGGAAGGGACCCATACACCGGGGAGCTGTTTTTT
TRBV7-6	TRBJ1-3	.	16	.	CASSLRDGAAGNTIYF	TGTGCCAGCAGCTTACGAGATGGAGCAGCTGGAAACACCATATATTTT
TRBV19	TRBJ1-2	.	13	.	CASTIQRDYGYTF	TGTGCCAGTACCATCCAACGGGACTATGGCTACACCTTC
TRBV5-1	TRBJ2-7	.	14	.	CASSLDWAGYEQYF	TGCGCCAGCAGCTTGGACTGGGCCGGCTACGAGCAGTACTTC
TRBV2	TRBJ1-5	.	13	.	CASHAGEYQPQHF	TGTGCCAGCCACGCAGGGGAATATCAGCCCCAGCATTTT
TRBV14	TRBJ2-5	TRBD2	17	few	CASSQRNSGGPEETQYF	TGTGCCAGCAGCCAAAGGAACAGCGGGGGGCCCGAAGAGACCCAGTACTTC
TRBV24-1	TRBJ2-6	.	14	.	CATSQDSGANVLTF	TGTGCCACCAGTCAGGACTCTGGGGCCAACGTCCTGACTTTC
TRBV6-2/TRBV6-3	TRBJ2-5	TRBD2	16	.	CASSPHPHSGEETQYF	TGTGCCAGCAGCCCCCACCCTCATAGCGGGGAAGAGACCCAGTACTTC
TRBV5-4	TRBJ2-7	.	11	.	CASRSDSEQYF	TGTGCCAGCAGATCGGACAGCGAGCAGTACTTC
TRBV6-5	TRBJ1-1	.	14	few	CASSIRDFNTEAFF	TGTGCCAGCAGTATCCGGGACTTCAACACTGAAGCTTTCTTT
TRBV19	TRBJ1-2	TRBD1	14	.	CASSRGQGNYGYTF	TGTGCCAGTAGTAGAGGACAGGGTAACTATGGCTACACCTTC
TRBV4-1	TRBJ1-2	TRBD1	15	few	CASSTRQGVGHGYTF	TGCGCCAGCAGCACGAGACAGGGAGTGGGACATGGCTACACCTTC
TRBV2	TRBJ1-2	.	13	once	CASSGRREGGYTF	TGTGCCAGCAGTGGACGCAGGGAAGGTGGCTACACCTTC
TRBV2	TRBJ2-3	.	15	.	CASTLVDGGTDTQYF	TGTGCCAGCACCCTAGTCGATGGCGGCACAGATACGCAGTATTTT
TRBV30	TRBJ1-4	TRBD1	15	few	CAWEGQAPTNEKLFF	TGTGCCTGGGAGGGACAGGCGCCAACTAATGAAAAACTGTTTTTT
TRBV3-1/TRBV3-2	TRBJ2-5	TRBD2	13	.	CASGRGVQETQYF	TGTGCCAGCGGGCGGGGGGTCCAAGAGACCCAGTACTTC
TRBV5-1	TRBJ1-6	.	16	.	CASSTGHSSYNSPLHF	TGCGCCAGCAGTACAGGGCACAGCTCCTATAATTCACCCCTCCACTTT
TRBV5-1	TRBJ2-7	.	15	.	CASSRGTPGMDEQYF	TGCGCCAGCAGCAGAGGGACACCGGGAATGGACGAGCAGTACTTC
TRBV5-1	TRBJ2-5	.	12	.	CASRTGQETQYF	TGCGCCAGCCGCACAGGCCAAGAGACCCAGTACTTC
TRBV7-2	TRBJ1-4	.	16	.	CASSSMGLPTNEKLFF	TGTGCCAGCAGCTCCATGGGGCTCCCCACTAATGAAAAACTGTTTTTT
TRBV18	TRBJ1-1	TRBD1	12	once	CASSPDRTEAFF	TGTGCCAGCTCACCGGACAGGACTGAAGCTTTCTTT
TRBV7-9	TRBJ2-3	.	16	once	CASSLVLAVSTDTQYF	TGTGCCAGCAGCTTGGTTTTGGCGGTTAGCACAGATACGCAGTATTTT
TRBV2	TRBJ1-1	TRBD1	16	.	CASSEELGGLNTEAFF	TGTGCCAGCAGTGAAGAATTAGGGGGCCTTAACACTGAAGCTTTCTTT
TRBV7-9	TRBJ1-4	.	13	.	CASSLQGSEKLFF	TGTGCCAGCAGCCTCCAGGGGAGTGAAAAACTGTTTTTT
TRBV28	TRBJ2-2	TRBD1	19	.	CASSFSSRGPLTVTGELFF	TGTGCCAGCAGTTTTTCGAGTAGGGGGCCCCTCACGGTCACCGGGGAGCTGTTTTTT
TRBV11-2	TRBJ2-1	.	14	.	CASSSPGKVNEQFF	TGTGCCAGCAGCTCTCCAGGGAAAGTCAATGAGCAGTTCTTC